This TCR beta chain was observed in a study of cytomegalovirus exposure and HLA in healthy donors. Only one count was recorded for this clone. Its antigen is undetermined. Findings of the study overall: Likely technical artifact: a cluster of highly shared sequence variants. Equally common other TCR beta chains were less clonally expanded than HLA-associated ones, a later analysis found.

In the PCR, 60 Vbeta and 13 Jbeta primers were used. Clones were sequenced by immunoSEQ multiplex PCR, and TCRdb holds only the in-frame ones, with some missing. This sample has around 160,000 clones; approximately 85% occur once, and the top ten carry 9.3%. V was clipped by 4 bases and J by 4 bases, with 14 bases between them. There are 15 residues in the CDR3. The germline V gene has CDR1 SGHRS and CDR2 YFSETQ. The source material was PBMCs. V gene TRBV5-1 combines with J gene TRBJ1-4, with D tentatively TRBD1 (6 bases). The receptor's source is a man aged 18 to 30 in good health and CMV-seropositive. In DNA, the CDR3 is TGCGCCAGCAGCCCCGACAGGATTTATAATGAAAAACTGTTTTTT. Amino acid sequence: CASSPDRIYNEKLFF.